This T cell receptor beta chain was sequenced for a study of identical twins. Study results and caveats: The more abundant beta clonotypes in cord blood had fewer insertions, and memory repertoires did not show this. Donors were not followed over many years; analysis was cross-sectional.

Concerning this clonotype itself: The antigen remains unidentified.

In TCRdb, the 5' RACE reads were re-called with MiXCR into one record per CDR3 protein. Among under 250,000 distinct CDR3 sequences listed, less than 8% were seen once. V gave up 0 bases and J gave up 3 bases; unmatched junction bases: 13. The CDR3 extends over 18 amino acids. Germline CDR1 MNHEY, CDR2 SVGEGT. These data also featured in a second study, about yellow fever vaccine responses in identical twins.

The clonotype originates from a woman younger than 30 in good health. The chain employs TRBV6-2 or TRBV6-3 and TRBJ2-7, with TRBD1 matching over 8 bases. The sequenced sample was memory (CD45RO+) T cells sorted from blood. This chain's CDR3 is CASSYSPDRARRGYEQYF. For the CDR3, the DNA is TGTGCCAGCAGTTACTCCCCGGACAGGGCGCGTAGGGGCTACGAGCAGTACTTC.